Listed below are T cell receptor beta chains from one sample, sequenced in a study of T cells after yellow fever vaccination. Using its own MiXCR run on the 5' RACE reads, TCRdb lists one record per CDR3 protein. Among 610,000 or so distinct CDR3 sequences listed, roughly an eighth were seen once. Sequences were derived from PBMCs, sampled on the day of the yellow fever booster vaccination. These receptors were obtained from a man in his thirties or forties who received the YFV17D yellow fever vaccine. Each CDR3 is given without its conserved first and last residue. Fields, in order: V gene, CDR3 protein.

>TRBV12-3/TRBV12-4
ASSPPRSGISSNTGELF
>TRBV6-1
ASVQGSGSTDTQY
>TRBV3-1
ASVLAGGETQY
>TRBV5-1
ASSPLAGEGTGELF
>TRBV2
ASSEARQPQH
>TRBV24-1
ATSESDRAEQY
>TRBV20-1
SASRGGRAKETQY
>TRBV7-2
ASSSRTSGRVGEQY
>TRBV13
ASSRGQVNTEAF
>TRBV19
ASSMDRAGANVLT
>TRBV12-3/TRBV12-4
ASSHGRPPYEQY
>TRBV11-2
ASSLNRGSSYNEQF
>TRBV7-2
ASSLGVNNEQF
>TRBV5-5
ASSWGQSSGANVLT
>TRBV24-1
ATKQRVTLYEQY
>TRBV7-9
ASPPRATGELF
>TRBV6-5
ASSDARAQY
>TRBV29-1
SVSVSGANVLT
>TRBV28
ASSFPDYPYDEQF
>TRBV14
ASGQGANTGELF
>TRBV29-1
SVEIENTGELF
>TRBV7-2
ASSLGGDPFGKLF
>TRBV20-1
SAQTGNTAQETQY
>TRBV12-3/TRBV12-4
ASSRRLESNEQF
>TRBV5-1
ASSDLAGGAGELF
>TRBV7-2
ASSLLGQPGNEQF
>TRBV6-2/TRBV6-3
ASSYGGSARGNEQF
>TRBV12-3/TRBV12-4
ASKLPATNEKLF
>TRBV20-1
SARIGADTQY
>TRBV6-1
ASSESFSGANVLT
>TRBV7-9
ASSLLRGVSYEQY
>TRBV6-5
ASSLRLAGNTGELF
>TRBV19
ASSGQRARGQPQH
>TRBV20-1
SAPPGQGLSLHT
>TRBV5-1
ASSLDVAGRNEQF
>TRBV12-3/TRBV12-4
ASSLGTSGSIYNEQF
>TRBV3-1
ASSQAYYGTAYNEQF
>TRBV27
ASSSPGGGLYEQF
>TRBV3-1
ASSQDLRVRLYEQY
>TRBV12-3/TRBV12-4
ASGPAARNTGELF
>TRBV7-2
ASSFYGPSYEQY
>TRBV20-1
SVKGSGTDTQY
>TRBV4-2
ASSQDPQISNQPQH
>TRBV5-4
ASCEQIEETQY
>TRBV5-4
ASSTERGEALDYNEQF
>TRBV12-3/TRBV12-4
ASSPRAGADEQY
>TRBV5-1
ASSLGDGTNYGYT
>TRBV6-1
ASSRSGQGIEGNTGELF
>TRBV7-6
ASSLTGDTDTQY
>TRBV7-6
ASSLREYGHQPQH
>TRBV18
ASSPSTGGPVHEQF
>TRBV20-1
SARQGSSNQPQH